These 28 T cell receptor beta chains originate from one sample sequenced in a study of blood T cell repertoires in COVID-19. Assay: immunoSEQ multiplex PCR; the TCRdb copy retains only in-frame clones and omits some. The table has about 100,000 clones, around 84% seen once; the top ten hold approximately 2%. Sequenced: peripheral blood. These receptors all stem from a woman in her seventies with active or convalescent COVID-19.

This chain uses TRBV27 with TRBJ2-2, with 7 bases lining up with TRBD1. V was clipped by 3 bases and J by 4 bases; unmatched bases: 5. CDR1 and CDR2 from the germline V gene are MNHEY and SMNVEV (reference sequence). This CDR3 has 15 amino acids. CDR3 nucleotide sequence: TGTGCCAGCAGTTTTGACAGGGAAACCACCGGGGAGCTGTTTTTT. Amino acids: CASSFDRETTGELFF.

The chain carries TRBV6-5 and TRBJ1-2; 10 bases fit TRBD1. J was trimmed by 5 bases and V by 4 bases; bases with no gene match: 7. Germline assignment: CDR1 MNHEY and CDR2 SVGAGI. The CDR3 is 15 residues long. Here the CDR3 reads CASSSPGTGEYGYTF. The CDR3 DNA is TGTGCCAGCAGTTCCCCAGGGACAGGGGAATATGGCTACACCTTC.

This clone was seen a handful of times. The V gene is TRBV9, the J gene TRBJ2-2; 8 nucleotides match TRBD1. Germline V lookup: CDR1 SGDLS, CDR2 YYNGEE. The CDR3 consists of 16 residues. Unmatched junction bases numbered 12, after V lost 4 bases and J lost 7 bases. DNA for the CDR3: TGTGCCAGCAGCTCACGTCCGGGACAGGAGATCGGGGAGCTGTTTTTT. Protein sequence: CASSSRPGQEIGELFF.

V is TRBV24-1 and J is TRBJ2-2; 12 bases match TRBD1. After removal of 5 bases from V and 4 bases from J, the junction contained 4 bases not matched to a gene. Germline V gives CDR1 KGHDR, CDR2 SFDVKD. The CDR3 runs 16 residues. The CDR3 loop is CATSGGDRGRTGELFF. DNA of the CDR3: TGTGCCACCAGTGGAGGGGACAGGGGGCGCACCGGGGAGCTGTTTTTT.

The genes are TRBV7-2 and TRBJ2-7; D unresolved. This CDR3 has 13 amino acids. V was trimmed by 6 bases and J by 1 base, leaving 10 bases between them. CDR1 and CDR2 from the germline V gene are SGHTA and FQGNSA. The DNA of the CDR3 is TGTGCCAGCAGGGTCGACTTATCCTACGAGCAGTACTTC. It translates to CASRVDLSYEQYF. Using reference TRBV7-2 and TRBJ2-7 for the parts outside the CDR3, the full variable domain is GAGVSQSPSNKVTEKGKDVELRCDPISGHTALYWYRQSLGQGLEFLIYFQGNSAPDKSGLPSDRFSAERTGGSVSTLTIQRTQQEDSAVYLCASRVDLSYEQYFGPGTRLTVT.

The chain combines TRBV19 with TRBJ2-2; D is perhaps TRBD1 (6 bases). CDR1 and CDR2 from the germline V gene are LNHDA and SQIVND (reference sequence). The CDR3 length is 12 residues. Trimming left V 9 bases short and J 7 bases short, with 12 bases between. DNA of the CDR3: TGTGCCAGCCAACAGGGATACGGGGAGCTGTTTTTT. Its translation: CASQQGYGELFF.

The chain recombines TRBV7-9 with TRBJ2-2; 7 bases line up with TRBD1. The CDR3 is 14 residues long. CDR1 and CDR2 from the germline V gene are SEHNR and FQNEAQ (reference sequence). J was trimmed by 4 bases and V by 5 bases; bases with no gene match: 4. The CDR3 DNA is TGTGCCAGCAGCCCACAGGGGTTCACCGGGGAGCTGTTTTTT. Its translation: CASSPQGFTGELFF.

The chain carries TRBV15 and TRBJ1-6, with D possibly matching TRBD1 (5 bases). The ends were cut back, 1 base at V and 9 bases at J, with 10 bases in the middle. The germline V gene has CDR1 LNHNV and CDR2 YYDKDF (reference sequence). This CDR3 contains 14 residues. Here the CDR3 DNA reads TGTGCCACCAGCAGAGTCCAGGGAAGTTCACCCCTCCACTTT. Translated, it gives CATSRVQGSSPLHF.

The chain links TRBV11-2 to TRBJ2-5; 8 bases align to TRBD2. Trimming removed 5 bases from V and 1 base from J; junction bases left unmatched: 9. Per germline, CDR1 SGHAT and CDR2 FQNNGV. The CDR3 has 16 amino acids. CDR3 in DNA: TGTGCCAGCAGCCTAGGGCGCAGCGGGGGCCAAGAGACCCAGTACTTC. Translating gives CASSLGRSGGQETQYF.

This chain links TRBV24-1 with TRBJ2-2, with a tentative D call TRBD1 (5 bases). This CDR3 has 16 amino acids. With 1 base removed from V and 5 bases from J, the gap between germline ends came to 13 bases. The germline CDR1 and CDR2 sequences are KGHDR and SFDVKD. DNA for the CDR3: TGTGCCACCAGTGATTTTAGACAGCCAGAAACCGGGGAGCTGTTTTTT. This sequence encodes CATSDFRQPETGELFF.

This clone has just a few counts. The chain is built from TRBV11-3 and TRBJ1-2, with 7 bases that match TRBD1. CDR1 and CDR2 (germline): SGHNT, YENEEA. CDR3 length equals 14 residues. The ends lost 4 bases at V and 4 bases at J; junction bases unmatched: 6. The chain's CDR3 is CASSSNRDSYGYTF. CDR3 DNA sequence: TGTGCCAGCAGCTCAAACCGGGACAGCTATGGCTACACCTTC.

The chain recombines TRBV28 with TRBJ1-1; 8 nucleotides match TRBD1. The CDR3 contains 15 residues. Germline V lookup: CDR1 MDHEN, CDR2 SYDVKM. The V and J ends lost 6 bases and 0 bases, in that order; junction bases with no gene match: 6. The CDR3 spells CASRRGQALNTEAFF. The CDR3, as DNA: TGTGCCAGCAGAAGGGGACAGGCCTTGAACACTGAAGCTTTCTTT.

The chain employs TRBV27 and TRBJ1-2; D gene uncertain. Trimming took 6 bases from V and 7 from J, leaving 15 bases between them. Germline V CDR1 and CDR2: MNHEY, SMNVEV (reference sequence). The CDR3 consists of 13 residues. Written as DNA, the CDR3 is TGTGCCAGCAGCTGGGCATCCAACGGTGGCTACACCTTC. As protein: CASSWASNGGYTF.

The genes are TRBV3-1 (or the pseudogene TRBV3-2) and TRBJ2-1, with D possibly being TRBD1 (5 bases). The CDR3 has 12 residues. Germline V gives CDR1 LGHDT, CDR2 YNNKEL (reference sequence). V was trimmed by 6 bases and J by 5 bases, leaving 8 bases between them. The CDR3 region is CASREGDNEQFF. Here the CDR3 DNA reads TGTGCCAGCAGGGAAGGGGACAATGAGCAGTTCTTC.

In DNA, the CDR3 is TGTGCCTGGAGCGCACAGCGGAATGAGCAGTTCTTC. It translates to CAWSAQRNEQFF. This rearrangement joins TRBV30 to TRBJ2-1; tentatively, D is TRBD2 (5 bases). CDR3 length: 12 amino acids. V dropped 3 bases and J dropped 7 bases, with 10 bases sitting between them. CDR1 is GTSNPN and CDR2 is SVGIG in the germline V gene (reference sequence).

The chain is built from TRBV3-1 (or the pseudogene TRBV3-2) and TRBJ1-1; D is unclear. The CDR3 spans 15 residues. CDR1 is LGHDT and CDR2 is YNNKEL in the germline V gene (reference sequence). V gave up 3 bases and J gave up 0 bases, with 11 bases separating them. CDR3 DNA: TGTGCCAGCAGCCAGGGTGAGGCGATGAACACTGAAGCTTTCTTT. Translation: CASSQGEAMNTEAFF.

The chain combines TRBV5-1 with TRBJ2-6; the D is unclear. Trimming took off 1 base at V and 0 bases at J, with 5 bases between the two ends. The CDR3 is made up of 15 amino acids. From germline, CDR1 is SGHRS and CDR2 YFSETQ. CDR3 bases: TGCGCCAGCAGCTTGACAGCCTCTGGGGCCAACGTCCTGACTTTC. Encoded protein: CASSLTASGANVLTF.

The chain couples TRBV11-2 to TRBJ2-7; 10 bases map to TRBD2. The V segment lost 3 bases and the J segment 2 bases; nucleotides outside the gene matches: 4. Germline V lookup: CDR1 SGHAT, CDR2 FQNNGV. The CDR3 runs to 15 residues. CDR3 nucleotide sequence: TGTGCCAGCAGCTTCGGACTAGCGGAGACCTACGAGCAGTACTTC. It specifies CASSFGLAETYEQYF.

The rearrangement links TRBV4-1 to TRBJ2-1, with TRBD1 matching over 9 bases. In germline, CDR1 is MGHRA, CDR2 YSYEKL. V was clipped by 1 base and J by 5 bases; unmatched bases: 9. This CDR3 region has 17 residues. CDR3 region: CASSQVGSRDRDNEQFF. DNA for the CDR3: TGCGCCAGCAGCCAAGTAGGATCAAGGGACAGGGACAATGAGCAGTTCTTC.

This clone has more than one count but fewer than ten. The chain employs TRBV3-1 (or the pseudogene TRBV3-2) and TRBJ1-6; D is ambiguous. This CDR3 is built from 15 residues. V was shortened by 4 bases and J by 8 bases, with 15 bases between the two germline ends. Germline CDR1 reads LGHDT; CDR2 reads YNNKEL (reference sequence). CDR3 amino acids: CASSLGRTGDSPLHF. The CDR3, as DNA: TGTGCCAGCAGCCTTGGGAGGACCGGTGATTCACCCCTCCACTTT.

CDR3 amino acids: CASSKKTGTGDGARYGYTF. The CDR3, as DNA: TGTGCCAGCAGCAAAAAAACGGGGACGGGGGACGGAGCTAGGTATGGCTACACCTTC. This rearrangement joins TRBV21-1 to TRBJ1-2. TRBV21-1 counts as a pseudogene. The CDR3 has 19 residues.

CDR3 coding DNA: TGCAGTGCCCCCCAGGGAGGAGCTTTCTTT. Protein sequence: CSAPQGGAFF. The V and J genes are TRBV20-1 and TRBJ1-1; possible D gene TRBD1, 5 bases. CDR1 and CDR2 (germline): DFQATT, SNEGSKA (reference sequence). Trimming shortened V by 6 bases and J by 10 bases, and 12 bases separated the two germline ends. There are 10 residues in the CDR3.

This chain joins TRBV5-1 and TRBJ1-6; D is undetermined. V was clipped by 2 bases and J by 8 bases, with 17 bases between them. The CDR3 spans 16 residues. Germline CDR1 reads SGHRS; CDR2 reads YFSETQ. The CDR3 sequence is CASSLSDPGRDSPLHF. The CDR3, as DNA: TGCGCCAGCAGCTTATCCGACCCCGGGAGGGATTCACCCCTCCACTTT.

The CDR3 sequence: CASSRPSEIYEQYF. The CDR3 DNA follows: TGTGCCAGCAGTCGCCCTAGCGAAATCTACGAGCAGTACTTC. The chain recombines TRBV28 with TRBJ2-7; D is perhaps TRBD2 (6 bases). This CDR3 has 14 residues. Germline CDR1 reads MDHEN; CDR2 reads SYDVKM. V was pared by 5 bases and J by 3 bases, with 14 bases between.

A single count supports this clone. The rearrangement links TRBV18 to TRBJ2-1; TRBD2 might be the D (5 bases). Looked up from germline, CDR1 is KGHSH and CDR2 is LQKENI. CDR3 length: 13 residues. The germline V and J ends were trimmed by 0 bases and 9 bases, with 9 bases remaining between them. The CDR3 is CASSPPVSGEQFF. The CDR3 DNA reads as TGTGCCAGCTCACCACCGGTCAGCGGTGAGCAGTTCTTC.

V gene TRBV19 combines with J gene TRBJ1-4; no definite D call. Germline loops: CDR1 LNHDA, CDR2 SQIVND (reference sequence). Between the trimmed V and J ends, which lost 3 bases and 0 bases, there was a span of 11 bases. The CDR3 loop spans 16 amino acids. CDR3 sequence reads: CASSILQTTTNEKLFF. CDR3 DNA sequence: TGTGCCAGTAGTATTCTGCAGACTACAACTAATGAAAAACTGTTTTTT.

The V gene is TRBV6-5, the J gene TRBJ1-2; TRBD1 aligns across 9 bases. CDR1 MNHEY and CDR2 SVGAGI come from the germline V gene. The junction had 13 bases not matched to a gene; V was cut back by 6 bases and J by 8 bases. This CDR3 has 15 amino acids. Written as DNA, the CDR3 is TGTGCCAGCAGCCCGAGCCCCGGGACAGGGAGCGGCTACACCTTC. Its translation is CASSPSPGTGSGYTF.

V and J are TRBV9 and TRBJ2-1; 9 nucleotides line up with TRBD2. There are 15 residues in the CDR3. Germline trimming cut 2 bases from V and 4 bases from J; bases unmatched to any gene: 4. Germline CDR1 SGDLS, CDR2 YYNGEE. CDR3 region: CASSVSGSEYNEQFF. CDR3 nucleotide sequence: TGTGCCAGCAGCGTTAGCGGGAGCGAATACAATGAGCAGTTCTTC.